This TCR beta chain was documented in a study of blood T cell repertoires in COVID-19. V gave up 0 bases and J gave up 3 bases, with 13 bases separating them. From germline, CDR1 is SGHNT and CDR2 YYREEE (reference sequence). The CDR3 extends over 15 amino acids. Original processing methods: From reference gene primer amplification, estimates of nucleated cell counts were derived. Sequencing was performed with immunoSEQ multiplex PCR; in TCRdb, only in-frame clones are kept and a portion is missing. The V and J calls and clone size are taken from that table; D and trimming were inferred from the DNA. This repertoire shows some 110,000 clones, about 84% found once; its top ten account for around 15%.

This TCR was recovered from a woman aged 55-69 years with acute or convalescent COVID-19. The specimen was peripheral blood. V usage is TRBV5-4 and J usage is TRBJ2-7; D not resolved. The CDR3 region has the DNA TGTGCCAGCAGCTTGGGTAGAGGAGTGGGCTACGAGCAGTACTTC. It yields the protein CASSLGRGVGYEQYF.